These T cell receptor beta chains were read from a single sample in a study of T cell responses to AZD1222 COVID-19 vaccine. The table came from immunoSEQ multiplex PCR; TCRdb's copy has only in-frame clones and leaves some out. The sample holds roughly 150,000 clones, 80% to 95% seen once. The specimen comprised peripheral blood, sampled on day 0 of AZD1222 vaccination. The receptors stem from an adult in good health. CDR3s leave out the opening cysteine and the closing phenylalanine or tryptophan. Each record gives: V gene, J gene, clone size, CDR3 protein. Not all rows give a size; the values are once, few, many and, for expanded clones, a class.

v_gene: TRBV7-9; j_gene: TRBJ1-6; abundance: .; CDR3aa: ASSLGKGPKDSPLH
v_gene: TRBV7-2; j_gene: TRBJ2-5; abundance: .; CDR3aa: ASSLSRQETQY
v_gene: TRBV12-2; j_gene: TRBJ1-5; abundance: once; CDR3aa: ASTTYGNQPQH
v_gene: TRBV9; j_gene: TRBJ1-1; abundance: once; CDR3aa: ASSVEGTEAF
v_gene: TRBV27; j_gene: TRBJ1-2; abundance: .; CDR3aa: ASSLSRGLYGYT
v_gene: TRBV2; j_gene: TRBJ1-2; abundance: .; CDR3aa: ASSEARLRGYT
v_gene: TRBV2; j_gene: TRBJ1-5; abundance: .; CDR3aa: ASSGQPNQPQH
v_gene: TRBV4-2; j_gene: TRBJ1-6; abundance: .; CDR3aa: ASSQGGGSYNSPLH
v_gene: TRBV10-2; j_gene: TRBJ1-2; abundance: .; CDR3aa: ASSESGRRGYT
v_gene: TRBV5-1; j_gene: TRBJ2-2; abundance: .; CDR3aa: ASSFVDRRDGELF
v_gene: TRBV11-2; j_gene: TRBJ2-1; abundance: .; CDR3aa: ASSLDRRSGGLWNEQF
v_gene: TRBV19; j_gene: TRBJ1-1; abundance: once; CDR3aa: ASSRPGTGDTEAF
v_gene: TRBV5-1; j_gene: TRBJ2-7; abundance: few; CDR3aa: ASSVLLAGVDEQY
v_gene: TRBV2; j_gene: TRBJ1-6; abundance: .; CDR3aa: ASSEEGQGSPLH
v_gene: TRBV30; j_gene: TRBJ1-1; abundance: .; CDR3aa: AWEMDSREAF
v_gene: TRBV27; j_gene: TRBJ1-2; abundance: .; CDR3aa: ASSRGRTGNYGYT
v_gene: TRBV10-3; j_gene: TRBJ2-3; abundance: .; CDR3aa: AISEGLADTQY
v_gene: TRBV5-1; j_gene: TRBJ2-1; abundance: .; CDR3aa: ASSKTGLAGVAPANEQF
v_gene: TRBV19; j_gene: TRBJ1-1; abundance: .; CDR3aa: ASSIPPKDEAF
v_gene: TRBV7-2; j_gene: TRBJ1-4; abundance: .; CDR3aa: ASSLAHRGEKLF
v_gene: TRBV27; j_gene: TRBJ1-5; abundance: .; CDR3aa: ASSLGQGNQPQH
v_gene: TRBV7-9; j_gene: TRBJ1-1; abundance: .; CDR3aa: ASSPQVGTAMNTEAF
v_gene: TRBV28; j_gene: TRBJ1-5; abundance: .; CDR3aa: ASRPHQNQPQH
v_gene: TRBV5-4; j_gene: TRBJ1-2; abundance: .; CDR3aa: ASSPWLANYGYT
v_gene: TRBV19; j_gene: TRBJ1-2; abundance: .; CDR3aa: ASSATWTNYGYT
v_gene: TRBV7-9; j_gene: TRBJ1-4; abundance: .; CDR3aa: ASSPRQGLATNEKLF
v_gene: TRBV18; j_gene: TRBJ1-1; abundance: .; CDR3aa: ASSPGITGTEAF
v_gene: TRBV7-2; j_gene: TRBJ2-7; abundance: .; CDR3aa: ASSFGGTSSYEQY
v_gene: TRBV3-1/TRBV3-2; j_gene: TRBJ1-4; abundance: once; CDR3aa: ASSQDGSEKLF
v_gene: TRBV5-4; j_gene: TRBJ1-1; abundance: once; CDR3aa: ASSLWMNTEAF
v_gene: TRBV5-1; j_gene: TRBJ2-5; abundance: .; CDR3aa: ASKRARGLETQY
v_gene: TRBV6-2/TRBV6-3; j_gene: TRBJ2-3; abundance: .; CDR3aa: ASSPGASTDTQY
v_gene: TRBV7-2; j_gene: TRBJ2-1; abundance: .; CDR3aa: ASSFGGSRNNEQF
v_gene: TRBV30; j_gene: TRBJ2-1; abundance: .; CDR3aa: AWSANGGFSEQF
v_gene: TRBV2; j_gene: TRBJ1-1; abundance: once; CDR3aa: ASSTDRLNTEAF
v_gene: TRBV6-1; j_gene: TRBJ2-6; abundance: .; CDR3aa: ASSARGAGASGANVLT
v_gene: TRBV3-1/TRBV3-2; j_gene: TRBJ2-3; abundance: .; CDR3aa: ASRPGTSGTDTQY
v_gene: TRBV27; j_gene: TRBJ1-2; abundance: once; CDR3aa: ASSLSAGTTSLNYGYT
v_gene: TRBV6-5; j_gene: TRBJ1-1; abundance: few; CDR3aa: ASRSEGTEAF
v_gene: TRBV5-6; j_gene: TRBJ1-2; abundance: .; CDR3aa: ASSWKTPTGGYT
v_gene: TRBV4-1; j_gene: TRBJ1-6; abundance: .; CDR3aa: ASRTAQSSYNSPLH
v_gene: TRBV25-1; j_gene: TRBJ2-3; abundance: .; CDR3aa: ATGTGGATDTQY
v_gene: TRBV29-1; j_gene: TRBJ1-1; abundance: .; CDR3aa: SAISNTEAF
v_gene: TRBV3-1/TRBV3-2; j_gene: TRBJ1-2; abundance: once; CDR3aa: ASSPGRGPSGRFLKYGYT
v_gene: TRBV3-1/TRBV3-2; j_gene: TRBJ1-5; abundance: .; CDR3aa: ASSPGGVGNQPQH
v_gene: TRBV15; j_gene: TRBJ2-7; abundance: .; CDR3aa: ATSRVWELGEQY
v_gene: TRBV28; j_gene: TRBJ2-7; abundance: .; CDR3aa: ASSSRTSGLAEQY